This T cell receptor beta chain was identified in a study of neurological immune-mediated disorders. This clonotype was recorded many times. The antigen is unknown. Whole-study results and caveats: The expanded clones of different subjects shared no CDR3 amino acid sequences (suggesting private repertoires in all groups).

PBMCs stored at -80 C, numbering 2 million, were the origin of the unsorted libraries. The CDR3 length is 14 residues. Per germline, CDR1 MNHEY and CDR2 SVGEGT. The V gene lost 0 bases and the J gene lost 2 bases, with 8 bases spanning the gap. The cDNA was generated by 5'RACE with 10-nucleotide random UMIs. TCRdb re-derived calls from the 5' RACE reads in MiXCR, one entry per CDR3 protein. Of 95,000 to 150,000 distinct CDR3 sequences listed, more than 2.5% were seen once; the top ten hold over 1%. The TCR originated in a woman aged 25 to 39 with multiple sclerosis. V is TRBV6-2 or TRBV6-3 and J is TRBJ2-7; no clear D. The sequencing input was PBMCs. CDR3 amino acids: CASSYSAGPYEQYF. The CDR3 nucleotides are TGTGCCAGCAGTTACTCTGCCGGCCCCTACGAGCAGTACTTC.